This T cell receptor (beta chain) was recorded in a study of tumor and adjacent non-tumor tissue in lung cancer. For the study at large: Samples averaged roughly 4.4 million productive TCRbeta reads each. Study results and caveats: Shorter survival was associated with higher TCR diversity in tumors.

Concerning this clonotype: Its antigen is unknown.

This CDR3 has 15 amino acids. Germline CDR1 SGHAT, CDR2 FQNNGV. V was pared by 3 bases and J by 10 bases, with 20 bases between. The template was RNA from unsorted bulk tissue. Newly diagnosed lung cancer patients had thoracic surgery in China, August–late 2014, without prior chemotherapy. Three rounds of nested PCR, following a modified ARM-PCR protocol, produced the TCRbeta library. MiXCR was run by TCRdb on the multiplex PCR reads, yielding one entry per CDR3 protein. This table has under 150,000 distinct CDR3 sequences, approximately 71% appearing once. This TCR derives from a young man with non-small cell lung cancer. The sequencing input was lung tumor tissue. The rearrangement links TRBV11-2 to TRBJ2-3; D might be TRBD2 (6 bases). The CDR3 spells CASSFLAESYDAQYF. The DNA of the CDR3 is TGTGCCAGCAGCTTCTTAGCGGAGTCTTACGATGCGCAGTATTTT.